This is a list of T cell receptor beta chains from one sample in a study of T cells after posttransplantation cyclophosphamide. TCRdb's copy holds only in-frame clones and misses some; the assay was immunoSEQ multiplex PCR. Listed for the sample are 35,000 to 45,000 clones, none seen a single time. The sample was PBMCs. These TCRs come from a man aged 40-50 years in good health, CMV-negative, and a related stem cell transplant donor. CDR3s include the opening cysteine and the closing phenylalanine or tryptophan. The D gene is left open where the match is weak. The size field is filled for only some rows; it gives once, few, many or a size class.

>TRBJ2-7|TRBV5-1|many|TRBD1
CASSPPRQGVNEQYF
TGCGCCAGCAGCCCACCTAGACAGGGTGTCAACGAGCAGTACTTC
>TRBJ1-1|TRBV6-1|many|TRBD1
CASIGSTGKTEAFF
TGTGCCAGCATTGGTTCGACAGGGAAAACTGAAGCTTTCTTT
>TRBJ2-1|TRBV18|.|TRBD1
CASSPGTEYNEQFF
TGTGCCAGCTCACCCGGGACAGAGTACAATGAGCAGTTCTTC
>TRBJ2-1|TRBV9|many|TRBD2
CASSEGLAGYNEQFF
TGTGCCAGCAGCGAGGGACTAGCGGGTTACAATGAGCAGTTCTTC
>TRBJ1-1|TRBV6-5|many|.
CASSYSGRVNTEAFF
TGTGCCAGCAGTTACTCGGGCAGGGTGAACACTGAAGCTTTCTTT
>TRBJ2-3|TRBV5-6|many|.
CASSGSRKATQYF
TGTGCCAGCAGCGGGTCTAGGAAGGCTACGCAGTATTTT
>TRBJ1-1|TRBV7-2|many|TRBD1
CASSTQGANTEAFF
TGTGCCAGCAGCACACAGGGGGCGAACACTGAAGCTTTCTTT
>TRBJ1-1|TRBV7-8|many|.
CASSLAGSNTEAFF
TGTGCCAGCAGCTTGGCAGGATCGAACACTGAAGCTTTCTTT
>TRBJ2-2|TRBV27|.|TRBD2
CASSVVAGVGTGELFF
TGTGCCAGCAGCGTAGTAGCGGGAGTAGGGACCGGGGAGCTGTTTTTT
>TRBJ1-1|TRBV6-5|.|.
CASNIQGTHTEAFF
TGTGCCAGCAACATACAGGGAACCCACACTGAAGCTTTCTTT
>TRBJ2-1|TRBV10-3|many|.
CAISDREGDYNEQFF
TGTGCCATCAGTGATAGGGAAGGGGATTACAATGAGCAGTTCTTC
>TRBJ2-1|TRBV9|few|.
CASSVATSNDEQFF
TGTGCCAGCAGCGTAGCCACTAGCAACGATGAGCAGTTCTTC
>TRBJ1-5|TRBV6-5|many|.
CASSPGANQPQHF
TGTGCCAGCAGTCCAGGGGCTAATCAGCCCCAGCATTTT
>TRBJ2-2|TRBV19|medium-sized|.
CASSITSYGELFF
TGTGCCAGTAGTATTACTAGCTACGGGGAGCTGTTTTTT